This passage covers 18 T cell receptor beta chains from one sample sequenced in a study of T cells in Graves' hyperthyroidism and ophthalmopathy. Authors of the study amplified TCR beta CDR3 regions from RNA transcripts. The TCR CDR3 first-round RT-PCR relied on the HTBI primer set. TCRdb recomputed calls from the multiplex PCR reads with MiXCR, one row per CDR3 protein. The sample yields 490,000 or so distinct CDR3 sequences, roughly 22% seen once. Sequencing input: blood. Receptor source: a woman aged 65 to 85 with Graves' ophthalmopathy.

This clonotype has a count of ten or more. This chain uses TRBV12-3 or TRBV12-4 with TRBJ2-2; D is uncertain. V dropped 5 bases and J dropped 7 bases, with 17 bases sitting between them. The CDR3 loop spans 15 amino acids. The CDR3 spells CASSPGRTPSGELFF. DNA for the CDR3: TGTGCCAGCAGTCCCGGCCGCACACCCAGCGGGGAGCTGTTTTTT.

The rearrangement links TRBV6-1 to TRBJ2-7; TRBD1 is a possible D gene (6 bases). Per germline, CDR1 MNHNS and CDR2 SASEGT. Trimming shortened V by 1 base and J by 10 bases, and 23 bases separated the two germline ends. The CDR3 has 16 residues. The CDR3 DNA reads TGTGCCAGCAGTGAAGAGGGCAGGGCCCAGGGGTTCGATCAGTACTTC. It codes for CASSEEGRAQGFDQYF.

This clonotype was recorded a few times. The chain combines TRBV5-6 with TRBJ1-1; D is unresolved. The CDR3 is 14 residues long. The germline CDR1 and CDR2 sequences are SGHDT and YYEEEE. The germline V and J ends were trimmed by 1 base and 1 base, with 8 bases remaining between them. The chain's CDR3 is CASSLFMGNTEAFF. As DNA, the CDR3 is TGTGCCAGCAGCTTGTTTATGGGGAACACTGAAGCTTTCTTT.

This clonotype has just one count. This may stem from a read error, because a much larger clone lies one nucleotide away. The chain links TRBV3-1 to TRBJ1-1; possibly TRBD1 for D (5 bases). V was pared by 2 bases and J by 1 base, with 8 bases between. Germline-derived CDR1 and CDR2 are LGHDT and YNNKEL (reference sequence). The CDR3 runs to 14 residues. This CDR3 is CASSQRDRNTEAFF. The CDR3 coding sequence is TGTGCCAGCAGCCAACGAGACAGGAACACTGAAGCTTTCTTT.

The sample holds a few counts of this clonotype. This chain uses TRBV27 with TRBJ1-1; no clear D gene. Trimming stripped 3 bases from V and 2 bases from J, with 7 bases between. CDR3 length: 13 residues. Looked up from germline, CDR1 is MNHEY and CDR2 is SMNVEV (reference sequence). This chain's CDR3 is CASSLADNTEAFF. For the CDR3, the DNA is TGTGCCAGCAGTTTGGCCGACAACACTGAAGCTTTCTTT.

CDR3 protein: CASSYSRGLGEAFF. CDR3 nucleotide sequence: TGTGCCAGCAGTTACTCACGGGGGCTCGGTGAAGCTTTCTTT. V usage is TRBV6-2 or TRBV6-3 and J usage is TRBJ1-1; TRBD1 is a possible D gene (6 bases). The CDR3 has 14 residues. In germline, CDR1 is MNHEY, CDR2 SVGEGT. The V end was cut by 0 bases, the J end by 7 bases, with 12 bases between.

This clonotype was detected many times. The chain carries TRBV7-8 and TRBJ2-1; 12 bases line up with TRBD2. J gave up 5 bases and V 3 bases, and 5 bases lay outside the gene matches. Per germline, CDR1 SGHVS and CDR2 FQNEAQ. The CDR3 length is 16 residues. The chain's CDR3 is CASSLRLAGANNEQFF. The DNA of the CDR3 is TGTGCCAGCAGCTTGAGACTAGCGGGAGCTAACAATGAGCAGTTCTTC.

The chain uses TRBV11-2 and TRBJ2-1; 15 bases are a match to TRBD2. The CDR3 is made up of 16 amino acids. Germline V lookup: CDR1 SGHAT, CDR2 FQNNGV. J lost 7 bases, V lost 5 bases, and 6 bases had no gene match. The chain's CDR3 is CASSPRGLAGGNEQFF. Here the CDR3 DNA reads TGTGCCAGCAGCCCACGCGGACTAGCGGGAGGGAATGAGCAGTTCTTC.

This chain joins TRBV2 and TRBJ2-1; weak D call: TRBD2 (6 bases). The CDR3 is 13 residues long. Germline CDR1 SNHLY, CDR2 FYNNEI. Between the trimmed V and J ends, which lost 5 bases and 6 bases, there was a span of 11 bases. CDR3 DNA: TGTGCCAGCAGTCGTCTAGCGACCAATGAGCAGTTCTTC. Protein product: CASSRLATNEQFF. Full variable domain (remainder filled in from reference TRBV2 and TRBJ2-1): EPEVTQTPSHQVTQMGQEVILRCVPISNHLYFYWYRQILGQKVEFLVSFYNNEISEKSEIFDDQFSVERPDGSNFTLKIRSTKLEDSAMYFCASSRLATNEQFFGPGTRLTVL.

The table lists this clonotype with many counts. The rearrangement links TRBV28 to TRBJ1-1, with D perhaps TRBD1 (5 bases). V was clipped by 5 bases and J by 2 bases, with 15 bases between them. The CDR3 loop spans 15 amino acids. The germline V gene has CDR1 MDHEN and CDR2 SYDVKM. In DNA form, the CDR3 reads TGTGCCAGCAGTCCTAACTGGGGACGAAACACTGAAGCTTTCTTT. Amino acid sequence: CASSPNWGRNTEAFF.

The chain links TRBV7-2 to TRBJ2-7, with TRBD2 matching 7 bases. Germline V gene data show CDR1 as SGHTA and CDR2 as FQGNSA. The V segment lost 6 bases and the J segment 2 bases; nucleotides outside the gene matches: 7. The CDR3 contains 14 residues. This CDR3 reads CASRPGGSAYEQYF. CDR3 in DNA: TGTGCCAGCAGGCCCGGCGGGAGTGCCTACGAGCAGTACTTC.

The chain joins TRBV18 to TRBJ2-1; possible D gene TRBD2, 5 bases. V was trimmed by 2 bases and J by 6 bases, leaving 11 bases between them. The germline V gene has CDR1 KGHSH and CDR2 LQKENI. The CDR3 is 14 amino acids. The CDR3, as DNA: TGTGCCAGCTCACCAGCGGCTAGCAGCAATGAGCAGTTCTTC. Translation gives CASSPAASSNEQFF.

The gene calls are TRBV7-3 and TRBJ2-2; D may match TRBD1 or TRBD2 (6 bases each). Germline lookup yields CDR1 SGHTA and CDR2 FQGTGA. The CDR3 totals 16 residues. Trimming pared 5 bases from V and 5 bases from J, leaving 18 bases between. CDR3 amino acids: CASSLGTHRETGELFF. As DNA, the CDR3 is TGTGCCAGCAGCCTGGGGACACACCGGGAGACCGGGGAGCTGTTTTTT. Full variable domain (rest looked up from reference TRBV7-3 and TRBJ2-2): GAGVSQTPSNKVTEKGKYVELRCDPISGHTALYWYRQSLGQGPEFLIYFQGTGAADDSGLPNDRFFAVRPEGSVSTLKIQRTERGDSAVYLCASSLGTHRETGELFFGEGSRLTVL.

This clonotype was recorded a few times. V gene TRBV7-9 combines with J gene TRBJ1-6; no definite D call. The V gene's germline CDR1 is SEHNR and CDR2 FQNEAQ (reference sequence). The CDR3 is 12 residues long. Trimming left V 8 bases short and J 3 bases short, with 5 bases between. CDR3 amino acids: CASAYYNSPLHF. In nucleotides, the CDR3 is TGTGCCAGCGCCTACTATAATTCACCCCTCCACTTT.

This chain uses TRBV19 with TRBJ1-2; D remains ambiguous. CDR3 length equals 13 residues. V dropped 5 bases and J dropped 8 bases, with 15 bases sitting between them. The V gene's germline CDR1 is LNHDA and CDR2 SQIVND (reference sequence). Here the CDR3 DNA reads TGTGCCAGTAGTCCCAGTCCCCGGACGGGCTACACCTTC. Its translation: CASSPSPRTGYTF.

This clonotype came up a few times. V usage is TRBV5-1 and J usage is TRBJ2-4; D is uncertain. This CDR3 is built from 11 residues. The germline V and J ends were trimmed by 5 bases and 6 bases, with 6 bases remaining between them. Germline values: CDR1 SGHRS, CDR2 YFSETQ. Written as DNA, the CDR3 is TGCGCCAGCAGGGTCGGAAACATTCAGTACTTC. It is translated as CASRVGNIQYF.

This clonotype turned up a few times. The gene calls are TRBV3-1 and TRBJ1-2; TRBD1 might be the D (5 bases). Per the germline V gene, CDR1 is LGHDT and CDR2 is YNNKEL (reference sequence). V was trimmed by 2 bases and J by 5 bases, leaving 9 bases between them. The CDR3 covers 13 residues. The CDR3 DNA reads TGTGCCAGCAGCCAAAGGGGCTCTTATGGCTACACCTTC. Protein: CASSQRGSYGYTF.

This sequence joins TRBV5-1 and TRBJ1-5; D perhaps matches TRBD1 (6 bases). Between the trimmed V and J ends, which lost 4 bases and 7 bases, there was a span of 12 bases. CDR1 and CDR2 (germline): SGHRS, YFSETQ. This CDR3 comprises 13 residues. The CDR3 region is CASSILGQQPQHF. The CDR3 DNA is TGCGCCAGCAGCATCCTAGGACAGCAGCCCCAGCATTTT.